This T cell receptor beta chain emerged from a study of blood T cell repertoires in COVID-19. Study-wide context: The samples span acute and convalescent COVID-19 from the United States, Italy and Spain. From T cells, B-cell-depleted T cells, or PBMCs came the material, which was cDNA or gDNA.

Germline loops: CDR1 SEHNR, CDR2 FQNEAQ (reference sequence). Trimming removed 3 bases from V and 6 bases from J, with 13 bases in between. This CDR3 has 14 amino acids. In the authors' workflow: Researchers report that nucleated cell counts were estimated from reference gene primer amplification. Measured with immunoSEQ multiplex PCR; TCRdb has only the in-frame clones, and not every one. The DNA gave D and trimming, while V, J and clone size come from that table. Among tens of thousands of clones, roughly 89% were seen once, and the ten largest hold around 4.7%. This chain uses TRBV7-9 with TRBJ2-3, with D uncertain. Sequencing was carried out using peripheral blood. The receptor was derived from a woman over 75 with active or convalescent COVID-19. DNA for the CDR3: TGTGCCAGCAGCTTTTCTTTGAGTTCGGATACGCAGTATTTT. Its protein product is CASSFSLSSDTQYF.